Below, 15 T cell receptor beta chains from the same sample are listed, as sequenced in a study of cytomegalovirus exposure and HLA in healthy donors. PCR involved 60 Vbeta and 13 Jbeta primers. Measured with immunoSEQ multiplex PCR; TCRdb has only the in-frame clones, and not every one. The table shows about 220,000 clones, with approximately 82% occurring only once. Sequencing was done on a sample of PBMCs. The receptor set was obtained from a man aged 18 to 35 in good health and CMV-seronegative.

This sequence joins TRBV5-1 and TRBJ2-5; TRBD1 matches at 7 bases. Germline CDR1 SGHRS, CDR2 YFSETQ. Trimming at V came to 0 bases and at J to 2 bases, leaving 4 bases not matched to a gene. The CDR3 is made up of 15 amino acids. CDR3: CASSLAGTVQETQYF. CDR3 nucleotide sequence: TGCGCCAGCAGCTTGGCCGGGACAGTTCAAGAGACCCAGTACTTC.

This clone is a singleton in its sample. Other DNA variants within this sample encode the same CDR3. V gene TRBV5-4 combines with J gene TRBJ2-1; tentatively, D is TRBD1 (5 bases). Trimming left V 4 bases short and J 0 bases short, with 8 bases between. The germline CDR1 and CDR2 sequences are SGHNT and YYREEE (reference sequence). The length of the CDR3 is 14 residues. In DNA form, the CDR3 reads TGTGCCAGCAGCGTTGACAGCTCCTACAATGAGCAGTTCTTC. Translation gives CASSVDSSYNEQFF.

The gene calls are TRBV7-6 and TRBJ2-2, with TRBD2 as a possible D gene (6 bases). Germline V gene data show CDR1 as SGHVS and CDR2 as FNYEAQ. This CDR3 is 17 amino acids long. The V and J ends lost 6 bases and 4 bases respectively, with 21 bases between them. The CDR3 is CASSPGGGSGRTGELFF. Here the CDR3 DNA reads TGTGCCAGCAGTCCCGGCGGCGGTAGCGGCCGCACCGGGGAGCTGTTTTTT.

The chain carries TRBV5-4 and TRBJ1-5; a possible D gene is TRBD1 (6 bases). The V gene lost 2 bases and the J gene lost 0 bases, with 15 bases spanning the gap. Germline assignment: CDR1 SGHNT and CDR2 YYREEE (reference sequence). The CDR3 runs 17 residues. The DNA for the CDR3 is TGTGCCAGCAGCTTTGGGGGGGCAGGCTATAGCAATCAGCCCCAGCATTTT. Translating gives CASSFGGAGYSNQPQHF.

The sample holds a few counts of this clone. The chain uses TRBV6-6 and TRBJ2-1; 8 bases map to TRBD1. The CDR3 sequence is 15 residues long. Germline V CDR1 and CDR2: MNHNY, SVGAGI (reference sequence). With 6 bases clipped from V and 5 bases from J, the junction kept 9 bases outside the gene matches. The CDR3 loop is CASRGRGQGDNEQFF. The DNA of the CDR3 is TGTGCCAGCAGGGGACGAGGACAGGGAGACAATGAGCAGTTCTTC.

This chain joins TRBV12-5 and TRBJ2-3, with a weak D call TRBD1 (5 bases). Germline assignment: CDR1 LGHNT and CDR2 FRNRAP. CDR3 length: 11 amino acids. With 5 bases removed from V and 5 bases from J, the gap between germline ends came to 5 bases. CDR3 sequence: CASGRGDTQYF. CDR3 nucleotide sequence: TGTGCTAGTGGTAGGGGAGATACGCAGTATTTT.

This clone was seen a handful of times. This chain connects TRBV30 to TRBJ1-1; 7 bases are shared with TRBD1. The germline V gene has CDR1 GTSNPN and CDR2 SVGIG (reference sequence). The V and J ends lost 1 base and 7 bases, in that order; junction bases with no gene match: 6. CDR3 length: 13 residues. This CDR3 is CAWSGQGRGEAFF. CDR3 in DNA: TGTGCCTGGAGTGGACAGGGCAGGGGTGAAGCTTTCTTT.

V usage is TRBV14 and J usage is TRBJ2-1; a weak D match, TRBD1 (7 bases). The germline V gene encodes CDR1 SGHDN and CDR2 FVKESK. Trimming removed 4 bases from V and 9 bases from J, with 13 bases in between. There are 13 residues in the CDR3. In DNA form, the CDR3 reads TGTGCCAGCAGCCCCAGGCAGGGGGGTGAGCAGTTCTTC. This encodes CASSPRQGGEQFF.

This chain connects TRBV14 to TRBJ2-3, with a tentative D call TRBD2 (5 bases). The CDR3 is made up of 16 amino acids. Trimming removed 1 base from V and 2 bases from J, with 13 bases in between. From germline, CDR1 is SGHDN and CDR2 FVKESK. The CDR3 loop is CASSQGFLAYTDTQYF. The CDR3 DNA is TGTGCCAGCAGCCAAGGGTTCTTAGCGTACACAGATACGCAGTATTTT.

The CDR3 sequence is CASSSRTGGEYGYTF. CDR3 sequence (DNA): TGTGCCAGCAGCTCCCGGACAGGGGGGGAATATGGCTACACCTTC. J is TRBJ1-2 and V is TRBV7-9, with 10 bases lining up with TRBD1. Trimming at V came to 4 bases and at J to 5 bases, leaving 7 bases not matched to a gene. The CDR3 is 15 amino acids. Germline loops: CDR1 SEHNR, CDR2 FQNEAQ (reference sequence).

The chain carries TRBV9 and TRBJ1-3; D is unclear. CDR1 and CDR2 from the germline V gene are SGDLS and YYNGEE. The CDR3 spans 15 residues. With 0 bases removed from V and 4 bases from J, the gap between germline ends came to 11 bases. The CDR3: CASSVDEGTGNTIYF. The DNA for the CDR3 is TGTGCCAGCAGCGTAGATGAGGGTACAGGAAACACCATATATTTT.

The chain has TRBV9 and TRBJ2-1, with 7 bases lining up with TRBD1. V shed 3 bases and J 0 bases; nucleotides not matched to a gene: 6. The germline gives CDR1 SGDLS, CDR2 YYNGEE. This CDR3 comprises 16 residues. In DNA, the CDR3 is TGTGCCAGCAGCGACCGACAGGGTAGCTCCTACAATGAGCAGTTCTTC. Translating it yields CASSDRQGSSYNEQFF.

V gene TRBV30 combines with J gene TRBJ1-3; D gene unclear. Germline V lookup: CDR1 GTSNPN, CDR2 SVGIG (reference sequence). V was trimmed by 4 bases and J by 1 base, leaving 8 bases between them. CDR3 length equals 13 residues. The CDR3 region has the DNA TGTGCCTGGATCGAGGGTTCTGGAAACACCATATATTTT. It translates to CAWIEGSGNTIYF.

This clone has just a few counts. The chain combines TRBV28 with TRBJ1-1; 7 nucleotides align to TRBD1. The CDR3 loop spans 13 amino acids. The trim removed 11 bases at V and 4 bases at J, leaving 10 bases unmatched. Germline V CDR1 and CDR2: MDHEN, SYDVKM. The DNA of the CDR3 is TGTGCCTCTCAGGGGGGAAGGGGCACTGAAGCTTTCTTT. Protein sequence: CASQGGRGTEAFF.

The CDR3 sequence is CAWGGVPNQPQHF. The CDR3, as DNA: TGTGCCTGGGGGGGGGTTCCTAATCAGCCCCAGCATTTT. The chain recombines TRBV30 with TRBJ1-5, with D tentatively TRBD1 (5 bases). The CDR3 is 13 amino acids. CDR1 GTSNPN and CDR2 SVGIG come from the germline V gene (reference sequence). V was pared by 5 bases and J by 4 bases, with 12 bases between.